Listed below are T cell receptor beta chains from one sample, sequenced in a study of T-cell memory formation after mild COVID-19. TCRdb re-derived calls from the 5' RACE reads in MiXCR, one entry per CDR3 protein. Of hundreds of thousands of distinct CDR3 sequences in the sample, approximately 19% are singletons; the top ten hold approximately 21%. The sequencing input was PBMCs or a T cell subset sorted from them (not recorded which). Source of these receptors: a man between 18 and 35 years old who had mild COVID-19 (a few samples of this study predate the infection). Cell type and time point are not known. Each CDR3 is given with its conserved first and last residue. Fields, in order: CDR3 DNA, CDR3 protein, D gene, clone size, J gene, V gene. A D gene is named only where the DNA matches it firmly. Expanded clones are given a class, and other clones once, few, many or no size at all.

TGTGCCAGTGGGGCCGGGGGCATCTCCTACGAGCAGTACTTC,CASGAGGISYEQYF,NA,few,TRBJ2-7,TRBV6-1
TGTGCCAGCAGCTCCTTGGGACAGGGTTTGACGGGTCGAGTCGGGGAGCTGTTTTTT,CASSSLGQGLTGRVGELFF,TRBD1,few,TRBJ2-2,TRBV7-2
TGTGCCAGCAGTTACTTGCCACTTTCTTCTCAGCCCCAGCATTTT,CASSYLPLSSQPQHF,NA,few,TRBJ1-5,TRBV6-2/TRBV6-3
TGTGCCAGCAGCGCCAAGGGTACTACCGGGGAGCTGTTTTTT,CASSAKGTTGELFF,NA,few,TRBJ2-2,TRBV9
TGTGCCAGCAGTCCCGACATCTACACTGAAGCTTTCTTT,CASSPDIYTEAFF,NA,few,TRBJ1-1,TRBV7-9
TGTGCCAGCAGCTTACAGGGAGTGAACACTGAAGCTTTCTTT,CASSLQGVNTEAFF,NA,many,TRBJ1-1,TRBV5-4
TGCGCCAGCAGCTTGACCCAGGGGAGGCCCCAGCATTTT,CASSLTQGRPQHF,NA,NA,TRBJ1-5,TRBV5-1
TGTGCCAGCAGCGTAGATAGGGGGACACCCTACAATGAGCAGTTCTTC,CASSVDRGTPYNEQFF,NA,few,TRBJ2-1,TRBV9
TGTGCCAGCAGTTTAGTGAACAACAGGGGGCGACGTGGGGCCAACGTCCTGACTTTC,CASSLVNNRGRRGANVLTF,TRBD1,NA,TRBJ2-6,TRBV12-3/TRBV12-4
TGTGCCAGCAGCATCCATACGGGACAGGGAGAGACCCAGTACTTC,CASSIHTGQGETQYF,TRBD1,many,TRBJ2-5,TRBV11-2
TGTGCCATCAGGACCGGGACAGGGGGCGCTGGCTACACCTTC,CAIRTGTGGAGYTF,TRBD1,NA,TRBJ1-2,TRBV10-3
TGCGCCAGCAGTGAGTCGAGAGGGGCCAGGCGGTACTTC,CASSESRGARRYF,NA,NA,TRBJ2-7,TRBV10-1
TGTGCCAGCAGAGGAGGACAGAACTATGGCTACACCTTC,CASRGGQNYGYTF,NA,few,TRBJ1-2,TRBV5-6
TGCGCCAGCAGCCAGATGGTGGGCTACGAGCAGTACTTC,CASSQMVGYEQYF,NA,many,TRBJ2-7,TRBV4-1
TGCAGTGCTATATCCAGAGGGCAGGGGCCGACTGAAGCTTTCTTT,CSAISRGQGPTEAFF,NA,NA,TRBJ1-1,TRBV20-1
TGTGCCAGCAGCGGTGGGGGACACTCTAAAGGGGGATATGGCTACACCTTC,CASSGGGHSKGGYGYTF,NA,NA,TRBJ1-2,TRBV5-5
TGTGCCAGCAGCTTAGATCAGGGGTCAGATACGCAGTATTTT,CASSLDQGSDTQYF,NA,few,TRBJ2-3,TRBV7-9
TGTGCCGGAGGACAGGGGGCAAGCTCCTACGAGCAGTACTTC,CAGGQGASSYEQYF,TRBD1,few,TRBJ2-7,TRBV2
TGTGCCCTCCATACCGGGGGGCTAGCGGGAAACAATGAGCAGTTCTTC,CALHTGGLAGNNEQFF,TRBD2,few,TRBJ2-1,TRBV5-4
TGTGCCAGCTCCAGTGAGACCCCGGATGGTTCACCCCTCCACTTT,CASSSETPDGSPLHF,NA,NA,TRBJ1-6,TRBV2
TGTGCCTGGAGGAGCCTTAGCTCCTACAATGAGCAGTTCTTC,CAWRSLSSYNEQFF,NA,NA,TRBJ2-1,TRBV30
TGTGCCAGCAGTCTTACAGGGGGCGATTCACCCCTCCACTTT,CASSLTGGDSPLHF,TRBD1,few,TRBJ1-6,TRBV9
TGCAGTGCTGGCGCAGGGGGAGGATTCGACTATGGCTACACCTTC,CSAGAGGGFDYGYTF,TRBD1,few,TRBJ1-2,TRBV20-1
TGTGCCAGCCGTACCGGGACTTTAAGCACAGATACGCAGTATTTT,CASRTGTLSTDTQYF,NA,NA,TRBJ2-3,TRBV7-9
TGTGCCAGCAGCCTGCGGGACATCCGCACAGATACGCAGTATTTT,CASSLRDIRTDTQYF,NA,few,TRBJ2-3,TRBV5-4
TGTGCCAGCAGCTTACGACAGGGGGGCACCGGGGAGCTGTTTTTT,CASSLRQGGTGELFF,TRBD1,few,TRBJ2-2,TRBV5-4
TGTGCCAGCAGCTTACCCGGGACAGCAGCAACTAATGAAAAACTGTTTTTT,CASSLPGTAATNEKLFF,TRBD1,once,TRBJ1-4,TRBV7-9
TGCGCCAGCAGCCAAGAACCGGGAACTGAAGCTTTCTTT,CASSQEPGTEAFF,NA,few,TRBJ1-1,TRBV4-3
TGCACCCATTGGAGGGGAACTGAAGCTTTCTTT,CTHWRGTEAFF,NA,few,TRBJ1-1,TRBV20-1
TGCGCCAGCAGTCAATTGAGGACTAGCGAAGAGACCCAGTACTTC,CASSQLRTSEETQYF,TRBD2,few,TRBJ2-5,TRBV23-1
TGCGCCAGCAGCTTGGCACAGGGGATTACCAATGAGCAGTTCTTC,CASSLAQGITNEQFF,TRBD1,NA,TRBJ2-1,TRBV5-1
TGCGCCAGCAGCTTGGACAGGGTGACGCTGGAGACCCAGTACTTC,CASSLDRVTLETQYF,NA,NA,TRBJ2-5,TRBV5-1
TGTGCCAGCAGCCTCTGGACAGGGGGCACCGGGGAGCTGTTTTTT,CASSLWTGGTGELFF,TRBD1,NA,TRBJ2-2,TRBV14
TGTGCCAGCAGCTACACGACGGACACTGAAGCTTTCTTT,CASSYTTDTEAFF,NA,few,TRBJ1-1,TRBV7-3
TGTGCCAGCAGCCCCCGACAGGGTGGGATGGGCAATGAGCAGTTCTTC,CASSPRQGGMGNEQFF,TRBD1,many,TRBJ2-1,TRBV7-9
TGTGCCAGCAGCTTACTAGCGGGACCCACAGATACGCAGTATTTT,CASSLLAGPTDTQYF,TRBD2,NA,TRBJ2-3,TRBV7-9
TGTGCCAGCAGCGTAGGCCAGCTGAACACTGAAGCTTTCTTT,CASSVGQLNTEAFF,NA,few,TRBJ1-1,TRBV9
TGTGCCAGCAGCCCAGACAGGTCGGTAGGATCCCAGCATTTT,CASSPDRSVGSQHF,NA,few,TRBJ1-5,TRBV7-2
TGTGCCAGCAATGTACAGGGGTTAGGTCAGCCCCAGCATTTT,CASNVQGLGQPQHF,TRBD1,few,TRBJ1-5,TRBV28
TGCGCCAGCCACTCGGGGACAGGGTACACCGGGGAGCTGTTTTTT,CASHSGTGYTGELFF,TRBD1,NA,TRBJ2-2,TRBV5-1
TGTGCCAGCAGCCAAGAGCGGGCCATGGGGGCCGATACGCAGTATTTT,CASSQERAMGADTQYF,NA,few,TRBJ2-3,TRBV4-2
TGTGCCAGCAGCAAGAACAGGGCGGATCAGCCCCAGCATTTT,CASSKNRADQPQHF,NA,NA,TRBJ1-5,TRBV7-8
TGTGCCAGCGGCAATCGACTAGCGGTGAGCTCCTACGAGCAGTACTTC,CASGNRLAVSSYEQYF,TRBD2,few,TRBJ2-7,TRBV12-3/TRBV12-4
TGTGCCAGCAGCCTGGAAGGTCCTCCTAGCTATGGCTACACCTTC,CASSLEGPPSYGYTF,NA,NA,TRBJ1-2,TRBV6-2/TRBV6-3
TGCGCCAGCAGCTTGGCAGGGAATAGCAATCAGCCCCAGCATTTT,CASSLAGNSNQPQHF,NA,few,TRBJ1-5,TRBV5-1
TGTGCCACCAGCAGAGAGGCTAGCGGGCTCACAGATACGCAGTATTTT,CATSREASGLTDTQYF,TRBD2,many,TRBJ2-3,TRBV15
TGCAGTGCTAATGCAGGGTCGCCAGATACGCAGTATTTT,CSANAGSPDTQYF,NA,NA,TRBJ2-3,TRBV20-1
TGTGCCAGCAGTTCACAGGGGGAGAATTCACCCCTCCACTTT,CASSSQGENSPLHF,TRBD1,few,TRBJ1-6,TRBV6-2/TRBV6-3
TGTGCCAGCAGCACGGGACAGGGGGTCTCCAATGAGCAGTTCTTC,CASSTGQGVSNEQFF,TRBD1,NA,TRBJ2-1,TRBV7-2
TGTGCCAGTAGTGCGACAGGTATGGGTGGCTACACCTTC,CASSATGMGGYTF,NA,NA,TRBJ1-2,TRBV19
TGTGCCACCAGCAGAGCGGGGCCGTACAATCAGCCCCAGCATTTT,CATSRAGPYNQPQHF,NA,NA,TRBJ1-5,TRBV15
TGTGCCAGCAGAGTAGGGGGCCCCTACAATGAGCAGTTCTTC,CASRVGGPYNEQFF,TRBD1,few,TRBJ2-1,TRBV6-5
TGTGCCAGCAGCTCTAAACAGGGGGCTGGCGGGGAGCTGTTTTTT,CASSSKQGAGGELFF,TRBD1,few,TRBJ2-2,TRBV11-3
TGTGCCAGCAGCTACGCAGAGGCCCCTGGAAACACCATATATTTT,CASSYAEAPGNTIYF,NA,NA,TRBJ1-3,TRBV6-5